This T cell receptor beta chain comes out of a study of blood T cell repertoires in COVID-19. About the study: The analysed material was cDNA or gDNA that came from T cells, B-cell-depleted T cells, or PBMCs.

Original methodology: Using reference gene primer amplification, nucleated cell counts were estimated. TCRdb's copy holds only in-frame clones and misses some; the assay was immunoSEQ multiplex PCR. V and J calls and clone size are as listed in that table; D and trimming were resolved from the DNA. Among 380,000 or so clones, around nine tenths were seen once, and the ten largest hold roughly 6.6%. Patients in Seattle were enrolled during active infection, then followed longitudinally. Germline loops: CDR1 SGHVS, CDR2 FNYEAQ. CDR3 length: 17 residues. V was clipped by 1 base and J by 7 bases, with 23 bases between them.

Sample: peripheral blood. This chain links TRBV7-6 with TRBJ2-7; TRBD2 is a possible D gene (5 bases). The receptor was derived from a woman between 55 and 75 years old with COVID-19, enrolled during active disease. The CDR3 bases are TGTGCCAGCAGCTTAGACCTGAGGGCCAGCTCTAAGGAGGAGCAGTACTTC. Translated, it gives CASSLDLRASSKEEQYF.